This T cell receptor beta chain was identified in a study of T cell repertoires in cytomegalovirus infection. About the research overall: Alongside well-studied HLA-B-restricted CMV epitopes, recently identified HLA-C-restricted CMV epitopes were also used. The public TCR beta signatures pointed to both CMV infection and matching HLA type.

About this clonotype itself: The antigen remains unidentified.

TCRdb reanalysed the reads using MiXCR and keeps one entry per CDR3 protein. The data contain under 150,000 distinct CDR3 sequences, roughly 30% of them singletons. Study findings and constraints: Adding up the frequency of public TCR beta families identified people who carried CMV plus the relevant HLA. Predominance within the ex vivo response was attributable to HLA-C-restricted CMV-specific TCR beta clonotypes.

This receptor was taken from a human donor in good health (CMV status not recorded). Some clones in this sample may be carry-over from other donors' samples. This specimen consisted of CD8+ T cells from cultured PBMCs, obtained from culture after CMV antigen stimulation.

CDR3 protein: CASTPPQGHTGELFF. CDR3 nucleotide sequence: TGTGCCAGCACCCCGCCGCAGGGGCACACCGGGGAGCTGTTTTTT. The chain joins TRBV7-6 to TRBJ2-2; TRBD1 might be the D (6 bases). The CDR3 covers 15 residues. CDR1 is SGHVS, CDR2 FNYEAQ, per germline. Between the trimmed V and J ends, which lost 7 bases and 3 bases, there was a span of 15 bases.